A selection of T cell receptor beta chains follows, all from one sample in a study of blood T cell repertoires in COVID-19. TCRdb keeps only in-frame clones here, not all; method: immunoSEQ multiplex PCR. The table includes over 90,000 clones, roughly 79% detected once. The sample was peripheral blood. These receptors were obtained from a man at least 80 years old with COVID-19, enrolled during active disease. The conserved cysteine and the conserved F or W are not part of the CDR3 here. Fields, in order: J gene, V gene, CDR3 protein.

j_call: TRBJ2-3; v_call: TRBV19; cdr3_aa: ASSIAASGSTDTQY
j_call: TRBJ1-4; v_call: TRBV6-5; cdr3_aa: ASRTDRGNEKLF
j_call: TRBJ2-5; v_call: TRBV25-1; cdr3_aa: ASSRGIVQETQY
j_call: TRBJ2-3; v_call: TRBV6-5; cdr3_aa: ASSYGGTGGTDTQY
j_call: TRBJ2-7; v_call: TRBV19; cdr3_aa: ASSMVNSDEQY
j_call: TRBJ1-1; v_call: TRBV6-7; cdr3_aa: ASSYPGQKNTEAF
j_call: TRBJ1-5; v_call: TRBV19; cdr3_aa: ASTTGGVSNQPQH
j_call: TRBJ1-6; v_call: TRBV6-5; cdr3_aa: ASSYSDRGSPLH
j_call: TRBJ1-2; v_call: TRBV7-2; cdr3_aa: ASSTGQGEGLMGYT
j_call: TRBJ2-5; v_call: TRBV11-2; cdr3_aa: ASSRGPQETQY
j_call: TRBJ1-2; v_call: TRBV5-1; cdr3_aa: ASSSQQGLYYGYT
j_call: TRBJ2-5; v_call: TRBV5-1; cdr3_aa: ASSLGDSWETQY
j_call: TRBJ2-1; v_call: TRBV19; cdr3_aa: ASSSSGQRQEQF